This T cell receptor beta chain originates from a study of cytomegalovirus exposure and HLA in healthy donors. Looking at the study overall: Among 398 genotyped donors, more than 65% fell in the Caucasian-associated ancestry cluster.

Study results and limitations: The study designated about 160 TCR beta chains cytomegalovirus-associated.

Concerning this clone itself: Its antigen is undetermined.

V lost 4 bases, J lost 7 bases, and 5 bases stayed unmatched. The CDR3 runs 13 residues. CDR1 is SGHNT and CDR2 is YENEEA in the germline V gene. Researchers ran the PCR with 60 Vbeta and 13 Jbeta primers. Here immunoSEQ multiplex PCR was the method, and the copy in TCRdb shows in-frame clones only, minus some. The sample contains 200,000 to 250,000 clones, around three quarters of which appear only once. The clonotype comes from a middle-aged man in good health and CMV-seronegative. Sample: PBMCs. The rearrangement joins TRBV11-3 to TRBJ2-3; 7 bases line up with TRBD1. This chain's CDR3 is CASSYRGENTQYF. CDR3 bases: TGTGCCAGCAGCTACAGGGGAGAGAATACGCAGTATTTT.